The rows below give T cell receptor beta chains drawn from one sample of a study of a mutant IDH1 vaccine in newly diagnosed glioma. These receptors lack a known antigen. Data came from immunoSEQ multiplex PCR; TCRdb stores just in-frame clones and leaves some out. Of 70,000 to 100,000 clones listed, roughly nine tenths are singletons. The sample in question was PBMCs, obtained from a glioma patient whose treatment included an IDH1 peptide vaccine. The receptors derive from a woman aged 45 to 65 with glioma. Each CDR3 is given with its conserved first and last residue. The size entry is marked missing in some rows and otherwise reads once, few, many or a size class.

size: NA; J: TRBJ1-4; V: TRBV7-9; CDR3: CASSPQGANEKLFF
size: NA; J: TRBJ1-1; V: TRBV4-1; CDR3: CASSQEGSMNTEAFF
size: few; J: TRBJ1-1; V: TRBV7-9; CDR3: CASSSNPSSSNTEAFF
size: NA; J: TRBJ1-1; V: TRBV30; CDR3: CAWNGGNTEAFF
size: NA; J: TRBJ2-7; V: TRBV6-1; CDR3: CASTLGAAGGDEQYF
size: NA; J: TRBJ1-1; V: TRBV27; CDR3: CASSPSSGTGTGAFF
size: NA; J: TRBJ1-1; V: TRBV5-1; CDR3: CASSSNPTRGTEAFF
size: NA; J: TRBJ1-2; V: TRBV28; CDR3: CASSFGSHSGSYTF
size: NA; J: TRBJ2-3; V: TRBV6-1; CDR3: CASSEGGSGSFLDTQYF
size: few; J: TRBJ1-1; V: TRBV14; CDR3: CASSQENQAFF
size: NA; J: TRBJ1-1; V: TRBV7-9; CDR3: CASSLGQGETTFF
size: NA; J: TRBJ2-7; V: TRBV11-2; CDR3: CASSPLAGPPGEQYF
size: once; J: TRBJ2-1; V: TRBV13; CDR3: CASSQWTSGTYNEQFF
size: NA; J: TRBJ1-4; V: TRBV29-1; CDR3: CSVVVTGQVGIEKLFF
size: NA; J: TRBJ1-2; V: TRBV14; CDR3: CASSRRQGSGYTF
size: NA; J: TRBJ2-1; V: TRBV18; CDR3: CASSPRASGGNEQFF
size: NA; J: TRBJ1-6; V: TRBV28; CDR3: CASRQGVKSPLHF
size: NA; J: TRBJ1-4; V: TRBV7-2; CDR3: CASSWGQGEKLFF
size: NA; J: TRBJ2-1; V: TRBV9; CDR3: CASSVGLAEDNEQFF
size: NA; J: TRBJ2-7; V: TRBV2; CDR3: CASPTRQGGSYSSYEQYF
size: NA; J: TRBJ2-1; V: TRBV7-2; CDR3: CASSYLIGQFF
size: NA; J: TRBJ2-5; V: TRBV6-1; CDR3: CASSEVSYETQYF
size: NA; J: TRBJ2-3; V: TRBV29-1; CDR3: CSVIQGSSTDTQYF
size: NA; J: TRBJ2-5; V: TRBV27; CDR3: CASSTQAGTVGTQYF
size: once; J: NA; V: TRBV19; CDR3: CASSTIAGGFEQYF
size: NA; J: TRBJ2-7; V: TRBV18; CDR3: CASSLAGGRYEQYF
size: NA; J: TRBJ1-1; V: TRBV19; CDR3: CASLRRGNTEAFF
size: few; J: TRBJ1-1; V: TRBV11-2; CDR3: CASSFLRGNTEAFF
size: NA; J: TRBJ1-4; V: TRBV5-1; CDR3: CASSLGGTGREKLFF
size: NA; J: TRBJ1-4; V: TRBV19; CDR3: CASRGLGIEKLFF
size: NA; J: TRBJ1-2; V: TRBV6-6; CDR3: CASSYGQLYGYTF
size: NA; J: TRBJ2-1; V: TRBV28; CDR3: CASRLSSGVQFF
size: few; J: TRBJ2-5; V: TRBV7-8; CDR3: CASSLVVSGTLRETQYF
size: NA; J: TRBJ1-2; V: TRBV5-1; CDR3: CASSIGTGYYGYTF
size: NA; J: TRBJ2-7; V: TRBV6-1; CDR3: CASSGGYEQYF
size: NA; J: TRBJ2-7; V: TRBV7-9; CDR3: CASSLGTENSYEQYF
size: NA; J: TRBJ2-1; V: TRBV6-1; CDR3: CASSEPWTGSYNEQFF
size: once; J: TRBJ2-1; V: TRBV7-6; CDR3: CASSLGLQGVGEQFF
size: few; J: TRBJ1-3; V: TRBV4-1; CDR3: CASSTRQRGPGNTIYF
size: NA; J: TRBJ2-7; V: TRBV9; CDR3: CASSARTGTYEQYF
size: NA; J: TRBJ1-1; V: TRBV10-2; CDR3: CASSERGLNTEAFF
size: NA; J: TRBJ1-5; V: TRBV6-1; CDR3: CASSEGGLNQPQHF
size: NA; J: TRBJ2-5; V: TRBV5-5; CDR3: CASSPLWGSQETQYF
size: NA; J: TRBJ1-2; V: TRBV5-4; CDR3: CASSLARQGADGYTF
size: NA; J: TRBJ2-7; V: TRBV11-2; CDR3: CASSPVGGSRFYEQYF
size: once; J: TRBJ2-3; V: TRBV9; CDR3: CASSVGGRAPDTQYF
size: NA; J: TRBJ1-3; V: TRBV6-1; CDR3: CASRGLYF
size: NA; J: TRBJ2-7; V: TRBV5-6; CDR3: CASSPSGRRSYEQYF
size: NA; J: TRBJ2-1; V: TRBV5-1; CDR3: CASSFGATVGLAGPTYNEQFF
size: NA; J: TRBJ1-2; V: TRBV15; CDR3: CATSRDRGQGPDGGYTF
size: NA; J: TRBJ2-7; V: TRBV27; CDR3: CASSFGQTYEQYF
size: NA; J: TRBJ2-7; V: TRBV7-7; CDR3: CASSSGTGPYEQYF
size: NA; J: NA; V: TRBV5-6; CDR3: CASSEGLALYEQYF
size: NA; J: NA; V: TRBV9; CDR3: CASSVARERSYEQYF